Each of the 5 T cell receptor beta chains below was sequenced from the same sample in a study of control samples from healthy donors and cancer patients. Some clones are missing from TCRdb's copy, which holds only in-frame ones; the method was immunoSEQ multiplex PCR. The sample has 120,000 or so clones, roughly nine tenths seen once; the top ten hold 7.8%. What was sequenced was blood. All receptors come from a woman under 30 in good health.

This chain joins TRBV9 and TRBJ2-5; 7 positions match TRBD1. Unmatched junction bases numbered 11, after V lost 0 bases and J lost 9 bases. Germline loops: CDR1 SGDLS, CDR2 YYNGEE. The CDR3 totals 15 residues. CDR3 protein: CASSVEGGPSRAQYF. The CDR3 coding sequence is TGTGCCAGCAGCGTAGAAGGGGGCCCAAGCCGGGCCCAGTACTTC. The entire variable domain, with the rest obtained from reference TRBV9 and TRBJ2-5, is as follows: DSGVTQTPKHLITATGQRVTLRCSPRSGDLSVYWYQQSLDQGLQFLIQYYNGEERAKGNILERFSAQQFPDLHSELNLSSLELGDSALYFCASSVEGGPSRAQYFGPGTRLLVL.

The rearrangement uses TRBV4-2 and TRBJ2-7; 11 positions match TRBD2. The V gene end was trimmed by 1 base and the J gene end by 0 bases; junction bases not matched to a gene: 17. This CDR3 is 21 amino acids long. Germline CDR1 and CDR2: LGHNA and YNFKEQ. CDR3 nucleotide sequence: TGTGCCAGCAGCCAAGCGCTAGGCCCGGGGGGGGGACTAGCGGACTCCTACGAGCAGTACTTC. It specifies CASSQALGPGGGLADSYEQYF.

CDR3 sequence: CATSDPLFMIPTRRWDTQYF. CDR3 DNA sequence: TGTGCCACCAGTGATCCACTATTCATGATCCCTACGAGGCGTTGGGATACGCAGTATTTT. V usage is TRBV24-1 and J usage is TRBJ2-3; D unresolved. The CDR3 is 20 amino acids. Germline loops: CDR1 KGHDR, CDR2 SFDVKD. The ends were cut back, 3 bases at V and 6 bases at J, with 30 bases in the middle.

The CDR3 DNA is TGTGCCAGCAGCCGAGGTGAGTCCTACGAGCAGTACTTC. Its translation is CASSRGESYEQYF. The V gene is TRBV5-4, the J gene TRBJ2-7, with no clear D. Germline loops: CDR1 SGHNT, CDR2 YYREEE (reference sequence). V lost 4 bases and J lost 1, with 9 bases in between. The CDR3 spans 13 residues.

This rearrangement joins TRBV28 to TRBJ2-5, with 8 bases that match TRBD2. CDR1 is MDHEN and CDR2 is SYDVKM in the germline V gene. V shed 7 bases and J 6 bases; nucleotides not matched to a gene: 4. This CDR3 has 12 residues. CDR3 nucleotide sequence: TGTGCCAGCAAACTTAGCGGGAAGACCCAGTACTTC. It is translated as CASKLSGKTQYF.